Below, 18 T cell receptor beta chains from the same sample are listed, as sequenced in a study of OX40 agonist ivuxolimab in advanced cancers. The assay was immunoSEQ multiplex PCR, and TCRdb's table has in-frame clones only and misses some. This table has some 27,000 clones, 75% to 95% appearing once. The specimen was CD4+ or CD8+ T cells sorted from blood, collected in a trial of the OX40 agonist ivuxolimab. Receptor source: an adult with an advanced solid tumor such as melanoma, head and neck, liver or kidney cancer.

The chain is built from TRBV2 and TRBJ2-2; the D gene is possibly TRBD2 (7 bases). This CDR3 region has 17 residues. The V end lost 5 bases, the J end lost 1 base, and 17 bases lay between the germline ends. Germline-derived CDR1 and CDR2 are SNHLY and FYNNEI. The CDR3 region is CASSTSGGVVNTGELFF. DNA of the CDR3: TGTGCCAGCAGTACCTCGGGGGGCGTAGTGAACACCGGGGAGCTGTTTTTT.

The chain links TRBV29-1 to TRBJ2-1; D is perhaps TRBD2 (5 bases). Germline assignment: CDR1 SQVTM and CDR2 ANQGSEA. Trimming stripped 6 bases from V and 5 bases from J, with 23 bases between. This CDR3 has 16 amino acids. The CDR3 sequence: CSVRPLGLAIHNEQFF. In nucleotides, the CDR3 is TGCAGCGTCAGACCCCTCGGCCTAGCCATCCACAATGAGCAGTTCTTC.

The CDR3 DNA reads as TGTGCCAGCAGCTTAGCGGCCTGGGAGGGCCAAGAGACCCAGTACTTC. Protein product: CASSLAAWEGQETQYF. V and J are TRBV7-9 and TRBJ2-5, with 7 positions matching TRBD2. J was trimmed by 1 base and V by 0 bases; bases with no gene match: 5. This CDR3 comprises 16 residues. Germline V CDR1 and CDR2: SEHNR, FQNEAQ (reference sequence).

This chain links TRBV6-6 with TRBJ1-3; no definite D call. Germline assignment: CDR1 MNHNY and CDR2 SVGAGI (reference sequence). CDR3 length: 13 residues. V gave up 7 bases and J gave up 0 bases, with 7 bases separating them. In DNA form, the CDR3 reads TGTGCCAGCACTGCTAACTCTGGAAACACCATATATTTT. Translating it yields CASTANSGNTIYF.

The chain couples TRBV27 to TRBJ2-7, with D possibly being TRBD1 (5 bases). CDR1 and CDR2 (germline): MNHEY, SMNVEV (reference sequence). The CDR3 is 14 amino acids. V was cut by 5 bases and J by 2 bases, with 13 bases left in between. The CDR3, as DNA: TGTGCCAGCAGTACCGGTCAACAGGCCTACGAGCAGTACTTC. Translated, it gives CASSTGQQAYEQYF.

The chain employs TRBV7-9 and TRBJ2-3; D possibly corresponds to TRBD2 (5 bases). The CDR3 is made up of 13 amino acids. The V end was cut by 2 bases, the J end by 8 bases, with 11 bases between. The V gene's germline CDR1 is SEHNR and CDR2 FQNEAQ (reference sequence). CDR3 sequence: CASSLSDEGTQYF. The CDR3 nucleotides read TGTGCCAGCAGCTTAAGTGATGAGGGTACGCAGTATTTT.

This sequence joins TRBV5-5 and TRBJ2-7, with 11 bases aligning to TRBD2. After removal of 0 bases from V and 4 bases from J, the junction contained 9 bases not matched to a gene. Germline V gene data show CDR1 as SGHKS and CDR2 as YYEKEE (reference sequence). The CDR3 is 17 amino acids. The CDR3 loop is CASSLGLLAGGFYEQYF. DNA for the CDR3: TGTGCCAGCAGCTTGGGCCTGCTAGCGGGAGGTTTTTACGAGCAGTACTTC.

The chain uses TRBV2 and TRBJ2-3; D unclear. The germline V gene has CDR1 SNHLY and CDR2 FYNNEI. V was trimmed by 8 bases and J by 4 bases, leaving 13 bases between them. The CDR3 covers 13 residues. CDR3 region: CASQRSVADTQYF. CDR3 coding DNA: TGTGCCAGCCAACGCAGTGTGGCAGATACGCAGTATTTT.

This rearrangement joins TRBV13 to TRBJ2-1, with 11 bases lining up with TRBD1. Trimming removed 5 bases from V and 7 bases from J; junction bases left unmatched: 7. The germline CDR1 and CDR2 sequences are PRHDT and FYEKMQ (reference sequence). CDR3 length: 15 residues. The CDR3 sequence is CASSVRDRGYNEQFF. In DNA form, the CDR3 reads TGTGCCAGCAGCGTCCGGGACAGGGGGTATAATGAGCAGTTCTTC.

The chain combines TRBV30 with TRBJ2-5; 11 bases agree with TRBD2. With 1 base clipped from V and 7 bases from J, the junction kept 11 bases outside the gene matches. The CDR3 totals 16 residues. CDR1 is GTSNPN and CDR2 is SVGIG in the germline V gene (reference sequence). The CDR3 sequence: CAWSATWTSGYGTQYF. For the CDR3, the DNA is TGTGCCTGGAGTGCCACTTGGACTAGCGGGTATGGGACCCAGTACTTC.

The chain carries TRBV19 and TRBJ1-6; no firm D call. This CDR3 is 14 amino acids long. Between the trimmed V and J ends, which lost 0 bases and 8 bases, there was a span of 8 bases. Germline-derived CDR1 and CDR2 are LNHDA and SQIVND (reference sequence). Here the CDR3 DNA reads TGTGCCAGTAGTATAGATCCGGGAGATTCACCCCTCCACTTT. Its translation is CASSIDPGDSPLHF.

V and J are TRBV5-1 and TRBJ2-6; 9 nucleotides agree with TRBD1. This CDR3 is 18 amino acids long. With 3 bases clipped from V and 1 base from J, the junction kept 8 bases outside the gene matches. Looked up from germline, CDR1 is SGHRS and CDR2 is YFSETQ. CDR3 loop: CASSWTGTGQSGANVLTF. CDR3 nucleotides: TGCGCCAGCAGCTGGACCGGGACAGGGCAATCTGGGGCCAACGTCCTGACTTTC.

The chain carries TRBV4-1 and TRBJ2-5, with D possibly being TRBD2 (5 bases). The length of the CDR3 is 13 residues. Trimming removed 0 bases from V and 7 bases from J, with 9 bases in between. Germline CDR1 is MGHRA and CDR2 is YSYEKL. The CDR3 here is CASSQDFRGTQYF. The CDR3 region has the DNA TGCGCCAGCAGCCAAGATTTCCGGGGGACCCAGTACTTC.

The V call is TRBV5-1, the J call TRBJ1-1; D is undetermined. Germline assignment: CDR1 SGHRS and CDR2 YFSETQ. The CDR3 totals 11 residues. The V end was cut by 2 bases, the J end by 4 bases, with 3 bases between. The DNA for the CDR3 is TGCGCCAGCAGCTTTGGCACTGAAGCTTTCTTT. This translates into CASSFGTEAFF.

This sequence joins TRBV11-1 and TRBJ2-7, with D unresolved. CDR3 length: 17 residues. Germline V gene lookup returns CDR1 SGHAT and CDR2 FQDESV (reference sequence). V lost 5 bases, J lost 2 bases, and 22 bases lay in between. The CDR3 reads CASSLNLGVEKPYEQYF. CDR3 sequence (DNA): TGTGCCAGCAGCCTTAATCTCGGAGTCGAAAAACCCTACGAGCAGTACTTC.

CDR3 nucleotide sequence: TGTGCCTGGAGTGTCCTGACTAGCGGGAACGCGTTGTTCTTC. Translating gives CAWSVLTSGNALFF. The rearrangement uses TRBV30 and TRBJ2-1; 11 nucleotides agree with TRBD2. Trimming took 0 bases from V and 15 from J; bases not matched to a gene: 10. Germline lookup yields CDR1 GTSNPN and CDR2 SVGIG (reference sequence). The CDR3 extends over 14 amino acids. Together with reference TRBV30 and TRBJ2-1, the CDR3 gives the full variable domain: SQTIHQWPATLVQPVGSPLSLECTVEGTSNPNLYWYRQAAGRGLQLLFYSVGIGQISSEVPQNLSASRPQDRQFILSSKKLLLSDSGFYLCAWSVLTSGNALFFGPGTRLTVL.

This chain links TRBV21-1 with TRBJ1-2. TRBV21-1 is tagged as a pseudogene. There are 12 residues in the CDR3. CDR3: CASSKGGDRGQF. DNA for the CDR3: TGTGCCAGCAGCAAAGGGGGAGATCGGGGCCAATTC.

The chain uses TRBV19 and TRBJ2-5; D might be TRBD2 (5 bases). This CDR3 contains 15 residues. The V end was cut by 5 bases, the J end by 3 bases, with 16 bases between. Per the germline V gene, CDR1 is LNHDA and CDR2 is SQIVND (reference sequence). The CDR3 loop reads CASSLSFLAEETQYF. DNA of the CDR3: TGTGCCAGTAGTCTCTCTTTTCTAGCAGAAGAGACCCAGTACTTC.